These 2 T cell receptor beta chains were sequenced from one sample in a study of T cells after posttransplantation cyclophosphamide. The naive gate required viable CD3+CD4+ or CD3+CD8+ cells with CCR7+CD45RA+CD45RO-CD95-CD27+CD28+ phenotype. Here immunoSEQ multiplex PCR was the method, and the copy in TCRdb shows in-frame clones only, minus some. The data hold 25,000 to 40,000 clones, with 90% to 95% observed a single time. Material: naive CD4+ T cells sorted from blood. The receptors were gathered from a young man in good health and a related stem cell transplant donor.

This chain links TRBV29-1 with TRBJ2-7; weak D call: TRBD2 (6 bases). The CDR3 totals 12 residues. V lost 6 bases to trimming and J lost 2 bases, with 11 bases between them. From germline, CDR1 is SQVTM and CDR2 ANQGSEA. CDR3 in amino acids: CSVWDSTYEQYF. CDR3 DNA: TGCAGCGTGTGGGACTCAACCTACGAGCAGTACTTC.

This clone was recorded once. The CDR3 region is CASSFYQGGLGDYTF. The CDR3 DNA reads TGTGCCAGCAGTTTTTATCAGGGAGGCCTCGGGGACTACACCTTC. The chain recombines TRBV28 with TRBJ1-2; a weak D match, TRBD1 (5 bases). The germline V and J ends were trimmed by 3 bases and 10 bases, with 21 bases remaining between them. Germline V gene lookup returns CDR1 MDHEN and CDR2 SYDVKM. This CDR3 region has 15 residues.